This T cell receptor beta chain was sequenced for a study of OX40 agonist ivuxolimab in advanced cancers. Study observations and caveats: Doses of 0.1 to 3.0 mg/kg were accompanied by clonal expansion of CD4+ and CD8+ blood T cells by week 6.

This clone was counted a few times. What it binds is not known. The method was immunoSEQ multiplex PCR; TCRdb's version includes in-frame clones alone and lacks a portion of them. The data hold about 66,000 clones, with less than 90% observed a single time. The sample consisted of CD4+ or CD8+ T cells sorted from blood, taken in a trial of the OX40 agonist ivuxolimab. The receptor comes from an adult with an advanced solid tumor such as melanoma, head and neck, liver or kidney cancer.

The CDR3 sequence is CAWDRGSNQPQHF. CDR3 DNA: TGTGCCTGGGACAGGGGGAGCAATCAGCCCCAGCATTTT. The rearrangement uses TRBV30 and TRBJ1-5; TRBD1 aligns across 9 bases. Per the germline V gene, CDR1 is GTSNPN and CDR2 is SVGIG (reference sequence). The CDR3 has 13 amino acids. Germline trimming cut 5 bases from V and 1 base from J; bases unmatched to any gene: 0. The whole variable domain, remainder taken from reference TRBV30 and TRBJ1-5, is SQTIHQWPATLVQPVGSPLSLECTVEGTSNPNLYWYRQAAGRGLQLLFYSVGIGQISSEVPQNLSASRPQDRQFILSSKKLLLSDSGFYLCAWDRGSNQPQHFGDGTRLSIL.